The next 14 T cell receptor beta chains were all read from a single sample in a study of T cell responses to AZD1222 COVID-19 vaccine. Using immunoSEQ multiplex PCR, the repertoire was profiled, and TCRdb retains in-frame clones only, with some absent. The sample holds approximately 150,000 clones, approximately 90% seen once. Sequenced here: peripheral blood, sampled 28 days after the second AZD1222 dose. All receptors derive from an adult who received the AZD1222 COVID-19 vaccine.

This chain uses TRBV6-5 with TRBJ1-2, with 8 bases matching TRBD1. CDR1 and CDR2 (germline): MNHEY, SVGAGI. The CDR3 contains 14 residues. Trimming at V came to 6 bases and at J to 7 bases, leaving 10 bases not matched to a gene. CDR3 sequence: CASSVDAGGSGYTF. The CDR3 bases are TGTGCCAGCAGCGTCGACGCAGGGGGCTCTGGCTACACCTTC.

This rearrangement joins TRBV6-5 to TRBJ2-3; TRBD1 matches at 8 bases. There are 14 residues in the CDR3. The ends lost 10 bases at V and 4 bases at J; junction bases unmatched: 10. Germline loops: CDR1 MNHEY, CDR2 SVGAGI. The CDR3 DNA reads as TGTGCCACCGAGTGGGCAGGGGGCCCAGATACGCAGTATTTT. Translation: CATEWAGGPDTQYF.

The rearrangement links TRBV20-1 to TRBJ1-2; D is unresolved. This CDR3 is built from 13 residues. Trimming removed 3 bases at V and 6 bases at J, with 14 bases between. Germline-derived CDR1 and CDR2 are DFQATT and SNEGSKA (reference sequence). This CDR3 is CSASIRSMHGYTF. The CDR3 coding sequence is TGCAGTGCTAGTATACGCAGTATGCATGGCTACACCTTC.

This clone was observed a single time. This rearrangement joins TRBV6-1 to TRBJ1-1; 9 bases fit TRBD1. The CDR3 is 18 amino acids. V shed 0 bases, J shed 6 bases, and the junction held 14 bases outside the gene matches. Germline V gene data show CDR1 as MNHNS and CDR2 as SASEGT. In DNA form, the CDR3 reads TGTGCCAGCAGTGAAGCGGTCGTTCGGGACAGGGACCCCCCTGAAGCTTTCTTT. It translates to CASSEAVVRDRDPPEAFF.

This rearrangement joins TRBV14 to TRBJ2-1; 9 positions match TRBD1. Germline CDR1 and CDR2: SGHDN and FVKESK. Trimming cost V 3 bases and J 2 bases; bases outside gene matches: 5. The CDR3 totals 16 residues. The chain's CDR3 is CASSQTGGWAYNEQFF. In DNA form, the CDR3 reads TGTGCCAGCAGCCAGACAGGGGGTTGGGCCTACAATGAGCAGTTCTTC.

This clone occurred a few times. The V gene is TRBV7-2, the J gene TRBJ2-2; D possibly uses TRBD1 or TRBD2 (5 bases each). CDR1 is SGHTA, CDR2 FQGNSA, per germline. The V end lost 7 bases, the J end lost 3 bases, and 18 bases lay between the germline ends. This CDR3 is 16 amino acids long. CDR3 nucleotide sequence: TGTGCCAGCATCGACCGGGGACGAATATACACCGGGGAGCTGTTTTTT. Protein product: CASIDRGRIYTGELFF.

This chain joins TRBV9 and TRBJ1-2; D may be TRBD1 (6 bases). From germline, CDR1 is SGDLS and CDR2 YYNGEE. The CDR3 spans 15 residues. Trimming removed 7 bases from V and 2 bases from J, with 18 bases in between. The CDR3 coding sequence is TGTGCCAGCGGGGGCCCATCGCCTAAGAACTATGGCTACACCTTC. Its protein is CASGGPSPKNYGYTF.

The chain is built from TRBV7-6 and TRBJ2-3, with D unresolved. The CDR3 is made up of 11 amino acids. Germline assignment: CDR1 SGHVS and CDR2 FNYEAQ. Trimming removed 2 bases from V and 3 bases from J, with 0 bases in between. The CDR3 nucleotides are TGTGCCAGCAGCTTAACAGATACGCAGTATTTT. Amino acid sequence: CASSLTDTQYF.

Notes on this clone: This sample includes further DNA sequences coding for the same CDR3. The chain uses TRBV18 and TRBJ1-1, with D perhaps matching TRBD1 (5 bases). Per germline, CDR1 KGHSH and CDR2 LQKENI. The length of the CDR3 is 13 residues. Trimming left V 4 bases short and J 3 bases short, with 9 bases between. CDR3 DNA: TGTGCCAGCTCACGGCAAGGGGACACTGAAGCTTTCTTT. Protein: CASSRQGDTEAFF. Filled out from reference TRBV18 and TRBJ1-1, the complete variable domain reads NAGVMQNPRHLVRRRGQEARLRCSPMKGHSHVYWYRQLPEEGLKFMVYLQKENIIDESGMPKERFSAEFPKEGPSILRIQQVVRGDSAAYFCASSRQGDTEAFFGQGTRLTVV.

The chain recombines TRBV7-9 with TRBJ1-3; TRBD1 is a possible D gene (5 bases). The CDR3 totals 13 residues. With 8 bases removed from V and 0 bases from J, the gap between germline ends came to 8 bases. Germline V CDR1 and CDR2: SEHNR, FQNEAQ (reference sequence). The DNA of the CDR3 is TGTGCCAGCGAGGGGATCTCTGGAAACACCATATATTTT. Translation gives CASEGISGNTIYF.

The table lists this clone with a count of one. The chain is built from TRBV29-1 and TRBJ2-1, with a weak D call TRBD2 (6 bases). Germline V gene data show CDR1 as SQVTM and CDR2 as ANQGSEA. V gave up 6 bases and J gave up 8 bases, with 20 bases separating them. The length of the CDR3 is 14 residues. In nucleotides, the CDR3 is TGCAGCGTAGTCGGGACTCCTGGAGGGGATGAGCAGTTCTTC. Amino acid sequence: CSVVGTPGGDEQFF.

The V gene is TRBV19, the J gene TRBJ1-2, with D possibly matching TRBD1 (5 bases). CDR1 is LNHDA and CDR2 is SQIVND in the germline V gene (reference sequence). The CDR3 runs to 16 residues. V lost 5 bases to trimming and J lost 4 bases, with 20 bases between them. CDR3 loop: CASSSPPVGGVYGYTF. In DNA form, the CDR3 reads TGTGCCAGTAGTTCCCCCCCAGTGGGGGGAGTCTATGGCTACACCTTC.

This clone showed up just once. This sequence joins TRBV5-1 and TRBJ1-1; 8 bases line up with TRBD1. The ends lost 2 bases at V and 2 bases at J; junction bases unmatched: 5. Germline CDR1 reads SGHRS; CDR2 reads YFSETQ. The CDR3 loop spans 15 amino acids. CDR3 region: CASSFRGQVNTEAFF. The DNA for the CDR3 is TGCGCCAGCAGCTTTCGGGGACAGGTCAACACTGAAGCTTTCTTT.

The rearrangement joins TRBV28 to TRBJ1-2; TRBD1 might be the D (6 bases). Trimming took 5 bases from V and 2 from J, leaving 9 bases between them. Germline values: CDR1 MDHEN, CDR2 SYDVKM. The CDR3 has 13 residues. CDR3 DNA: TGTGCCAGCAGTCCCGGACAGAACTATGGCTACACCTTC. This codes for CASSPGQNYGYTF.